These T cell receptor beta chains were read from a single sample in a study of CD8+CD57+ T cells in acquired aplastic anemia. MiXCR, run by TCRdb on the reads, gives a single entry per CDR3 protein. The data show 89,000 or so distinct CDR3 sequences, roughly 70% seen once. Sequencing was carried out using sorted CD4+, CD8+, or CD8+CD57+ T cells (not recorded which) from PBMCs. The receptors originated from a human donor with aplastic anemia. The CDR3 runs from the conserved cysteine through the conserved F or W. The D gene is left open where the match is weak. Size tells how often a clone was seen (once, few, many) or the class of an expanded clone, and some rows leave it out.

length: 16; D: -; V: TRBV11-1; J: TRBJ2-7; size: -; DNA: TGTGCCAGCGCCAGGAGCTCCTACCCAGGCTCCTACGAGCAGTACTTC; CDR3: CASARSSYPGSYEQYF
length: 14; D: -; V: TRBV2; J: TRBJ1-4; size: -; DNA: TGTGCCAGCAGTTCACAGGCCGGGAATGAAAAACTGTTTTTT; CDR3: CASSSQAGNEKLFF
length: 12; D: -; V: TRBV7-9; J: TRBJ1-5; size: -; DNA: TGTGCCAGCAGCCCGGACGGGGGGCCCCAGCATTTT; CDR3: CASSPDGGPQHF
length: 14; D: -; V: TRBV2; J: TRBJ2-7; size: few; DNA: TGTGCCAGCAGTGCAGGACAGACGATATACGAGCAGTACTTC; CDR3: CASSAGQTIYEQYF
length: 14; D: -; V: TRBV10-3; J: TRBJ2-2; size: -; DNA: TGTGCCACCAGGGGGGCGGGGGCGACCGGGGAGCTGTTTTTT; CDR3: CATRGAGATGELFF
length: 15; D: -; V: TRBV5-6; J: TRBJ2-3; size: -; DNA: TGTGCCAGCAGCTTGGAGGGGCTGATCACAGATACGCAGTATTTT; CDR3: CASSLEGLITDTQYF
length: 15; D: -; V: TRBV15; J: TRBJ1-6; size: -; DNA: TGTGCCACCAGCCCCGAGGAACAGGACCGATCACCCCTCCACTTT; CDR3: CATSPEEQDRSPLHF
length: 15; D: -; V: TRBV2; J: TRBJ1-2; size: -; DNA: TGTGCCAGCAGCCATCAGTACTCAGCTAACTATGGCTACACCTTC; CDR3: CASSHQYSANYGYTF
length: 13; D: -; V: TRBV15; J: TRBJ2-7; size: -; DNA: TGTGCCACCAGCTCCCACCTATTCTACGAGCAGTACTTC; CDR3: CATSSHLFYEQYF
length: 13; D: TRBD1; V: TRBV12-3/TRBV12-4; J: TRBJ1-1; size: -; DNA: TGTGCCAGTAAACAGGGGGCTCCCACTGAAGCTTTCTTT; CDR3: CASKQGAPTEAFF
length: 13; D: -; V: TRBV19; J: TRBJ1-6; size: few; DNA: TGTGCCAGTAGTATACCCCGTTTGGGAACCCTCCACTTT; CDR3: CASSIPRLGTLHF
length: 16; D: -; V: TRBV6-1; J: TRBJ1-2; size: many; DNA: TGTGCCAGCAGTGAAATAAATGGATCGGGGAGCTATGGCTACACCTTC; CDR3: CASSEINGSGSYGYTF
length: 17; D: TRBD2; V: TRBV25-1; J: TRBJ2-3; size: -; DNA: TGTGCCAGCGGCCTACAGCGCTCTAGCGGGAGGGCAGATACGCAGTATTTT; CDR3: CASGLQRSSGRADTQYF
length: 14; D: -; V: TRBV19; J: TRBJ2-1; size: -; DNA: TGTGCCAGTAGTATGAGCAGATCCTACAATGAGCAGTTCTTC; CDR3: CASSMSRSYNEQFF
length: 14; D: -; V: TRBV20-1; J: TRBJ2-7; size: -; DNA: TGCAGTGCTAGCCTTAGTCTCGGGTCATACGAGCAGTACTTC; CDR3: CSASLSLGSYEQYF
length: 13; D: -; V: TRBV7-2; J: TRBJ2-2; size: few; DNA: TGTGCCAGCAGCCTTTTTAACACCGGGGAGCTGTTTTTT; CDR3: CASSLFNTGELFF
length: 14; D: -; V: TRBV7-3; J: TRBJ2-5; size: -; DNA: TGTGCCAGCAGCTTAGGCGGGCCCCTCGAGACCCAGTACTTC; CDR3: CASSLGGPLETQYF
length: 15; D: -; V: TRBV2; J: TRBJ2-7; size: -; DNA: TGTGCCAGCACCCCGAAGGGTGACAGATCCTACGAGCAGTACTTC; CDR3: CASTPKGDRSYEQYF
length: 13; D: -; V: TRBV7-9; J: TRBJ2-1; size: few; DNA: -; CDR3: CASSSSFYNEQFF
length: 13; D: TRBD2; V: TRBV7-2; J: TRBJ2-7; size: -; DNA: TGTGCCTCCAGGGCGAGCGGGGTTGTTGAGCAGTACTTC; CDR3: CASRASGVVEQYF
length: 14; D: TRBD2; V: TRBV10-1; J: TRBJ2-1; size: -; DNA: TGCGCCTTGCTTAGCGGGGGGGATTACAATGAGCAGTTCTTC; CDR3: CALLSGGDYNEQFF
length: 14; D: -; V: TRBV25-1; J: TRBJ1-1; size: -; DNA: TGTGCCAGCAGCCTTCACAACCAGGGGTCTGAAGCTTTCTTT; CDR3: CASSLHNQGSEAFF
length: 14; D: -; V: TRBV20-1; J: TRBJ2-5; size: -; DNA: TGCAGTGCTACCGGAGGCCGGGATAAAGAGACCCAGTACTTC; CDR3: CSATGGRDKETQYF
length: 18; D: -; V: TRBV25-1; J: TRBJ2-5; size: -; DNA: TGTGCCAGCAGTGAATTTAGCCCCTTTACTAGCAGCCGAGAGACCCAGTACTTC; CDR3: CASSEFSPFTSSRETQYF
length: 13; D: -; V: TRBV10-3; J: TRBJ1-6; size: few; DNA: TGTGCCACCCGGGACGGATATAATTCACCCCTCCACTTT; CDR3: CATRDGYNSPLHF
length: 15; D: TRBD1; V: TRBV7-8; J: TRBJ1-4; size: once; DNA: TGTGCCAGCAGCGGCTGGGTCAGGGGGGACGAAAAACTGTTTTTT; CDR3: CASSGWVRGDEKLFF
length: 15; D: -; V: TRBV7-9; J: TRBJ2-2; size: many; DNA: TGTGCCAGCAGCGGGGGGATTTATCCCACCGGGGAGCTGTTTTTT; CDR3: CASSGGIYPTGELFF
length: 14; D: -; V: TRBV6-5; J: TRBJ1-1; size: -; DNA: TGTGCCAGCAGTTACGCTGGGAGGAACACTGAAGCTTTCTTT; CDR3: CASSYAGRNTEAFF
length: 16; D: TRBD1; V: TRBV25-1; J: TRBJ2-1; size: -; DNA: TGTGCCAGCAGTGTCGTCAACAGGGGGCCCTACAATGAGCAGTTCTTC; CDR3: CASSVVNRGPYNEQFF
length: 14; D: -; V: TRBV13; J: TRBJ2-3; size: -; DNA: TGTGCCAGCAGCGTAGGGCCCGTCGCAGATACGCAGTATTTT; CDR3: CASSVGPVADTQYF
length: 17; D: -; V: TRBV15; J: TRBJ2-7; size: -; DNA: TGTGCCACCAGCAGAGATGATTACCTAGGACATGGAAACGAGCAGTACTTC; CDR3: CATSRDDYLGHGNEQYF
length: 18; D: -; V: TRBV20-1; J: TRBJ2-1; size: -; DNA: TGCAGTGCTAGAGACCACCTTAACGAGGGGAGCACATCCAATGAGCAGTTCTTC; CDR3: CSARDHLNEGSTSNEQFF
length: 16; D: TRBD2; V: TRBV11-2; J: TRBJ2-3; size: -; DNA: TGTGCCAGCAGCAGCCTACTAGCGGGAGAAGCAGATACGCAGTATTTT; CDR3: CASSSLLAGEADTQYF
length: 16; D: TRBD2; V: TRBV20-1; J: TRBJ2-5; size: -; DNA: TGCAGTGCTAGACCACCGACTAGCGGGAGTAAGGAGACCCAGTACTTC; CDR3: CSARPPTSGSKETQYF
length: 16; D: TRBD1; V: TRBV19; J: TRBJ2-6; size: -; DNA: TGTGCCAGTACGGGACAGGGAGGAACTGGGGCCAACGTCCTGACTTTC; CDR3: CASTGQGGTGANVLTF
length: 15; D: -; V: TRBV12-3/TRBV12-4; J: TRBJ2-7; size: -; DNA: TGTGCCAGCAGTGCCACCGCCGAACCCAAGGTGGAGCAGTACTTC; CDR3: CASSATAEPKVEQYF
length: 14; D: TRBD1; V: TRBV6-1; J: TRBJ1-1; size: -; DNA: TGTGCCAGCAGTAAACAGGGGCGAGATGATGAAGCTTTCTTT; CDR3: CASSKQGRDDEAFF
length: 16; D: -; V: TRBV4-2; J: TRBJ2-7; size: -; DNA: TGTGCCAGCAGCCAAGATCGGGCAGTCGGGCGTAAGGAGCAGTACTTC; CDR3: CASSQDRAVGRKEQYF
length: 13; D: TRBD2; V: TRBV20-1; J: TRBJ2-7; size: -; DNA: TGCAGTCCCACAGCGGGACCCACTTGGGAGCAGTACTTC; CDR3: CSPTAGPTWEQYF
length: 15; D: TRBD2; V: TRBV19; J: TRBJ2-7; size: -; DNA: TGTGCCAGTAGCGATAGCGGGGGGTATTCCTACGAGCAGTACTTC; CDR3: CASSDSGGYSYEQYF
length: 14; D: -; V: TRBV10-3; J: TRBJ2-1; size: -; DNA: TGTGCCATCAGTGAGTCGGGGGGAGTCAATGAGCAGTTCTTC; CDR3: CAISESGGVNEQFF
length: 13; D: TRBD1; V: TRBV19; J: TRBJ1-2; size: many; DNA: TGTGCCAGTAGCCGAACAGGGGACTATGGCTACACCTTC; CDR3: CASSRTGDYGYTF
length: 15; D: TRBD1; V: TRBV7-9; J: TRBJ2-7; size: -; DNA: TGTGCCAGCAGCTTTCCCGGGACAGGGGTCAACGAGCAGTACTTC; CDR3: CASSFPGTGVNEQYF
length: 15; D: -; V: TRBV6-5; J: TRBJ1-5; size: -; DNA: TGTGCCAGCAGTTACGAGGGGGATGGCAATCAGCCCCAGCATTTT; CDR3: CASSYEGDGNQPQHF
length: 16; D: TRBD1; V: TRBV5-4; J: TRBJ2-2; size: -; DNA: TGTGCCAGCAGCTTGGGGGACAGTGGGCTTGTCGGGGAGCTGTTTTTT; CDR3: CASSLGDSGLVGELFF
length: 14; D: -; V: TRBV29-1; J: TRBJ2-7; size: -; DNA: TGCAGCGTCTACCGGGACCTTGATTCCTACGAGCAGTACTTC; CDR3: CSVYRDLDSYEQYF
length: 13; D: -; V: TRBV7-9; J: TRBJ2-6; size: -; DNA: TGTGCCAGTCTCCCAACTGGGGCCAACGTCCTGACTTTC; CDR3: CASLPTGANVLTF
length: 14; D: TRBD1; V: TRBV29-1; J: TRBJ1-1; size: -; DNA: TGCAGCGTCCGACAGGGGCGGTTGAACACTGAAGCTTTCTTT; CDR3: CSVRQGRLNTEAFF
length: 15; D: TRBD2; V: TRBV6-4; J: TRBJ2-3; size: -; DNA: TGTGCCAGCAGTGACGCCCCCACTAGCGGGGGTACGCAGTATTTT; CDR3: CASSDAPTSGGTQYF
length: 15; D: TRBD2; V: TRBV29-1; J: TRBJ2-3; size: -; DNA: TGCAGCGTTGAAGCAGCGGGAGGGCCAATGGATACGCAGTATTTT; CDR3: CSVEAAGGPMDTQYF
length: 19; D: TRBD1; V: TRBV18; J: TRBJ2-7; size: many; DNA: TGTGCCAGCTCACCTGCGGGACAGGGGAAGGGCTTCGAAACCTACGAGCAGTACTTC; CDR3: CASSPAGQGKGFETYEQYF
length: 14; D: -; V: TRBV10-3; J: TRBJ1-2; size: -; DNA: TGTGCCATCAGTGAGTCGATGGAACATTATGGCTACACCTTC; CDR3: CAISESMEHYGYTF
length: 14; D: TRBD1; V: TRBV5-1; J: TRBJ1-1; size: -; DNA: TGCGCCAGCAGCTTTGGACAGGAGAACACTGAAGCTTTCTTT; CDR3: CASSFGQENTEAFF
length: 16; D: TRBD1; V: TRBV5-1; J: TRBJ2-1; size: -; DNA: TGCGCCAGCAGCTTGGCCGGGACAGGGGTACACAATGAGCAGTTCTTC; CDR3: CASSLAGTGVHNEQFF
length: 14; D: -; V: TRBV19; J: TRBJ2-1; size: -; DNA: TGTGCCAGTAGTATAGTTAGCGCCCACAATGAGCAGTTCTTC; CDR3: CASSIVSAHNEQFF
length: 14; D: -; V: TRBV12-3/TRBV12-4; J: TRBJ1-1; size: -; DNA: TGTGCCAGCAGACCAGGGACGGTGAACACTGAAGCTTTCTTT; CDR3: CASRPGTVNTEAFF